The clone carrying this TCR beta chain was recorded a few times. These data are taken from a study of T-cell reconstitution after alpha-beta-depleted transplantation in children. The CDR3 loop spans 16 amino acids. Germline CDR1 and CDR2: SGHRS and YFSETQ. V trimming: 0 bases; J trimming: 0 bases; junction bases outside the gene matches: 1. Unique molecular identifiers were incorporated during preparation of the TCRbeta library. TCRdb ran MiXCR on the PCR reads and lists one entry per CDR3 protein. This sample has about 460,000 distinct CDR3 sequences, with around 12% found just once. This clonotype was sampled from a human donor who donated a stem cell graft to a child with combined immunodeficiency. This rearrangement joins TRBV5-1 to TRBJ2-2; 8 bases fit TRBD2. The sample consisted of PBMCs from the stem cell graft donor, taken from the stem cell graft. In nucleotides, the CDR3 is TGCGCCAGCAGCTTGGAGCGGGGGACGAACACCGGGGAGCTGTTTTTT. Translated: CASSLERGTNTGELFF.